This T cell receptor beta chain was recovered during a study of shared clonotypes between healthy human individuals. The V gene lost 7 bases and the J gene lost 5 bases, with 17 bases spanning the gap. Looked up from germline, CDR1 is LNHDA and CDR2 is SQIVND (reference sequence). The length of the CDR3 is 14 residues. Only CD45RO-negative cells positively selected for CCR7 counted as naive CD8 cells, so terminally differentiated effector memory CD45RA+ cells were excluded. Deep level was the assay's run setting. For sorted subsets, 150 to 200 ng DNA per replicate equaled around 30,000 T cell genomes. The repertoire was sequenced with immunoSEQ multiplex PCR; TCRdb's copy has only in-frame clones and lacks some. The repertoire includes around 2,000,000 clones, around 96% of them detected once, and 1.1% sits in the top ten. This clone appeared once.

The J gene is TRBJ1-1, the V gene TRBV19; D may be TRBD1 (6 bases). The sequence was obtained from a man between 18 and 35 years old in good health. Material: naive CD8+ T cells sorted from blood. Written as DNA, the CDR3 is TGTGCCAGTATGGCTCGGGGGGCGCTTACTGAAGCTTTCTTT. It specifies CASMARGALTEAFF.